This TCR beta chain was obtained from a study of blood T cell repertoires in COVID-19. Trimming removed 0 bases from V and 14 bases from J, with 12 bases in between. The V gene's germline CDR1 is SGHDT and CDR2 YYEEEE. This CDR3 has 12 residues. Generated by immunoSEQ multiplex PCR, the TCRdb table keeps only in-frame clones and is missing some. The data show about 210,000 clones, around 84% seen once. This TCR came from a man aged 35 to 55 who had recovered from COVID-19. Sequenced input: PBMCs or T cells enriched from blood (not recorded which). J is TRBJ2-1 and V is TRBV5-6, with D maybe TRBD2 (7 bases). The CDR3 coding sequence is TGTGCCAGCAGCTTGGATCGGGGGGCTGAGTTCTTC. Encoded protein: CASSLDRGAEFF.